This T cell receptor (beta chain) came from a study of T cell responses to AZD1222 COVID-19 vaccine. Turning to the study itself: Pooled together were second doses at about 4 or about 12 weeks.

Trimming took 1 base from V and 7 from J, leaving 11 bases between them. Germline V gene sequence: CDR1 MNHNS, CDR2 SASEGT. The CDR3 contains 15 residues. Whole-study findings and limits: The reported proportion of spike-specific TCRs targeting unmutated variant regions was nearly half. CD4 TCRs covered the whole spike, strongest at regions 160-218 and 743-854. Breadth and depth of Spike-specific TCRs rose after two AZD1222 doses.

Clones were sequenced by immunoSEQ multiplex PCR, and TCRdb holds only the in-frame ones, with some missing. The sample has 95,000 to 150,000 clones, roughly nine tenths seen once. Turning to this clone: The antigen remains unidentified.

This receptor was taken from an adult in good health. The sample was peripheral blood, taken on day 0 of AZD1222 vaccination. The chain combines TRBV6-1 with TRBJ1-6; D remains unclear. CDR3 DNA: TGTGCCAGCAGTGAAGAAGAGGGCTCGAATTCACCCCTCCACTTT. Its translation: CASSEEEGSNSPLHF.